In this sample, the clone carrying this T cell receptor beta chain turned up a few times. What it binds is unknown. After around nine days in culture, the CD4+ T cells were isolated. Infection dated between March and December 2020, before the Alpha, Beta and Delta variants reached the United States. These data originate in a study of vaccination effects on CD4 cells after COVID-19. Study context: A couple of convalescent patients each provided a sample, at 16 days and at one week before vaccination.

The germline gives CDR1 SGHRS, CDR2 YFSETQ. Trimming pared 1 base from V and 2 bases from J, leaving 7 bases between. The CDR3 is 14 residues long. Sequencing was performed with immunoSEQ multiplex PCR; in TCRdb, only in-frame clones are kept and a portion is missing. The data show under 50,000 clones, with about 75% seen just once and about 11% held by the top ten. The source of this sequence is a human donor who had a prior SARS-CoV-2 infection. Material: CD4+ T cells from PBMCs cultured without peptide, obtained before COVID-19 vaccination. The chain couples TRBV5-1 to TRBJ2-1; unclear D gene. CDR3 sequence: CASSLSVAYNEQFF. The CDR3 DNA reads TGCGCCAGCAGCTTGAGCGTAGCCTACAATGAGCAGTTCTTC.